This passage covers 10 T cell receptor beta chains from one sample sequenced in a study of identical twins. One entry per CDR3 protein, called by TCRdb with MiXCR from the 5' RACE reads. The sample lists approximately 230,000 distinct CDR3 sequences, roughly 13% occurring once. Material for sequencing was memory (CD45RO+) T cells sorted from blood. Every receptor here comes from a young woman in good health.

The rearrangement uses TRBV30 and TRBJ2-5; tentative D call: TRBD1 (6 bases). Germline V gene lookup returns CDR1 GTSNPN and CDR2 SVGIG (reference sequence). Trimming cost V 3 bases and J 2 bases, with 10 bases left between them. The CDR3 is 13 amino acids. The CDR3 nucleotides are TGTGCCTGGAGCCGACAGGCTCAAGAGACCCAGTACTTC. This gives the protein CAWSRQAQETQYF.

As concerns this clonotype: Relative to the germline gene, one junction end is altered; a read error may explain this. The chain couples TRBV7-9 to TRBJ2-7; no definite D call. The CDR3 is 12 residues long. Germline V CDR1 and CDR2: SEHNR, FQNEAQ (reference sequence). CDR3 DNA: TGTGCCAGCAGCTCCTCTTCCGAGGCCTCGGACTTC. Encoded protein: CASSSSSEASDF.

CDR3 amino acids: CASTPRGTQETQYF. CDR3 sequence (DNA): TGTGCCAGCACCCCGAGGGGGACCCAAGAGACCCAGTACTTC. The genes are TRBV7-2 and TRBJ2-5; TRBD1 might be the D (6 bases). V lost 7 bases and J 1 base, leaving 13 bases between the germline ends. This CDR3 has 14 residues. The V gene's germline CDR1 is SGHTA and CDR2 FQGNSA.

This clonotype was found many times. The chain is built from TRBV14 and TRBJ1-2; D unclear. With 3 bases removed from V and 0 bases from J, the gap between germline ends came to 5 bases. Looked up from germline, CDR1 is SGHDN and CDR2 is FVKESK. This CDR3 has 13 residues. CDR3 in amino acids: CASSQGTNYGYTF. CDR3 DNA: TGTGCCAGCAGCCAGGGAACTAACTATGGCTACACCTTC. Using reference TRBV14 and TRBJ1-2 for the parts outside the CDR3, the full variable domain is EAGVTQFPSHSVIEKGQTVTLRCDPISGHDNLYWYRRVMGKEIKFLLHFVKESKQDESGMPNNRFLAERTGGTYSTLKVQPAELEDSGVYFCASSQGTNYGYTFGSGTRLTVV.

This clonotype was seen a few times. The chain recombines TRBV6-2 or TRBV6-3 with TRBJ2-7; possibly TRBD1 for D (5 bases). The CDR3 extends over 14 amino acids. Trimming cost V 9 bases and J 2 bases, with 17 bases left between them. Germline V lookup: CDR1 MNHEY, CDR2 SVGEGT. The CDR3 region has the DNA TGTGCCAGTCTCTACAGGAACCCAACCTACGAGCAGTACTTC. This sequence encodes CASLYRNPTYEQYF.

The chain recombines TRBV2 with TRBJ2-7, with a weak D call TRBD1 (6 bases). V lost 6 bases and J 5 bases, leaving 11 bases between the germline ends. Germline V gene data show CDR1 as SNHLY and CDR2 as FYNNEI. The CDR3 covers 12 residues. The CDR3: CASRVGGDEQYF. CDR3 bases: TGTGCCAGCAGGGTAGGGGGTGACGAGCAGTACTTC.

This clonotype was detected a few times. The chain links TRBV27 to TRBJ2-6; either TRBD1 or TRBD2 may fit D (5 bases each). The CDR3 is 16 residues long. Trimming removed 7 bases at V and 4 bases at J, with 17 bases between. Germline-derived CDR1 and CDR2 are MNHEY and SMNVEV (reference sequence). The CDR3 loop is CASTRGSRAGANVLTF. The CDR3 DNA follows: TGTGCCAGCACCCGAGGGTCCAGGGCCGGGGCCAACGTCCTGACTTTC.

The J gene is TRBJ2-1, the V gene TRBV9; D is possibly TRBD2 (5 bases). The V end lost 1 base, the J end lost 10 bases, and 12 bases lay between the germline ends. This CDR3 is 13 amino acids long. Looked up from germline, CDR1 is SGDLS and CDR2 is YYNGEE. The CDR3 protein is CASSVSLTGEQFF. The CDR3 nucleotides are TGTGCCAGCAGCGTATCCCTGACGGGGGAGCAGTTCTTC.

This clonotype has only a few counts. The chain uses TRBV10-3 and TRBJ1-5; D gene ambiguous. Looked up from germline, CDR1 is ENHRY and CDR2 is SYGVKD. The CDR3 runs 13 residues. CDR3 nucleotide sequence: TGTCCTCACCACCGACCTAGCAATCAGCCCCAGCATTTT. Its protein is CPHHRPSNQPQHF.

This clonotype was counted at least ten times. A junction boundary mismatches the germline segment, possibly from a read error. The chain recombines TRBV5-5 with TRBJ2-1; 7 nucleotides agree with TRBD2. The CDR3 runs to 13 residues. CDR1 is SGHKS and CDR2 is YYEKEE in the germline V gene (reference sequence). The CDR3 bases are TGTGCCAGCAGTTTGGGTTTGCGGGGGGAGCAGTTCTTC. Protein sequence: CASSLGLRGEQFF.